This TCR beta chain was observed in a study of CD8+ T cells in alopecia areata. Following RNA extraction, reverse transcription yielded cDNA that acted as the sequencing template. Some clones are missing from TCRdb's copy, which holds only in-frame ones; the method was immunoSEQ multiplex PCR. The table shows over 150,000 clones, with approximately 62% occurring only once. General study points: Affected lesional scalp, above all in alopecia totalis/universalis, was more clonal than normal scalp. Treatment with tofacitinib significantly lowered scalp clonality and reduced expanded CD8+ clones among the top 100.

Treatment in this sample: oral pan-JAK inhibitor, 5-10 mg twice daily. It was from PBMCs that CD4+ and CD8+ T cells were sorted. Details on this clone: Antigen: not known.

The CDR3 totals 15 residues. V was clipped by 6 bases and J by 8 bases, with 25 bases between them. From germline, CDR1 is SQVTM and CDR2 ANQGSEA. The sequence was obtained from a human donor with alopecia areata. Material: CD4+ T cells sorted from blood, obtained at week 24, from a patient treated with tofacitinib. The chain is built from TRBV29-1 and TRBJ1-2; a possible D gene is TRBD1 (5 bases). The CDR3 nucleotides are TGCAGCGTCCCCGTTGGGGACCGGGGCCCTAGAGGCTACACCTTC. This translates into CSVPVGDRGPRGYTF.